The sequence of this T cell receptor (beta chain) was determined in a study of cytomegalovirus exposure and HLA in healthy donors. Study results and limitations: The TCR clusters that emerged in the first cohort tended, a later analysis found, to co-occur in the approximately 130 validation repertoires. Researchers catalogued some 160 TCR beta chains as cytomegalovirus-associated. Reportedly, diagnosis of cytomegalovirus status by the classifier showed high specificity and sensitivity.

In the case of this clone: As yet, its antigen is unknown.

Method: immunoSEQ multiplex PCR; TCRdb's copy keeps in-frame clones and lacks some. The sample records roughly 86,000 clones, 90% to 97% being singletons. Trimming took off 0 bases at V and 0 bases at J, with 21 bases between the two ends. CDR3 length: 20 residues. Germline V lookup: CDR1 LNHNV, CDR2 YYDKDF (reference sequence). The source material was PBMCs. The TCR sequence derives from a man between 18 and 35 years old in good health and CMV-seropositive. The V call is TRBV15, the J call TRBJ1-3; D not resolved. CDR3 bases: TGTGCCACCAGCAGAGATTATGCCAGGACTGGCGGTTACTCTGGAAACACCATATATTTT. Residues: CATSRDYARTGGYSGNTIYF. The variable domain in full, with the rest retrieved from reference TRBV15 and TRBJ1-3, is DAMVIQNPRYQVTQFGKPVTLSCSQTLNHNVMYWYQQKSSQAPKLLFHYYDKDFNNEADTPDNFQSRRPNTSFCFLDIRSPGLGDTAMYLCATSRDYARTGGYSGNTIYFGEGSWLTVV.